The 18 T cell receptor beta chains presented below share a single source sample, sequenced in a study of radiation and T cells in renal cell carcinoma. The data were produced by immunoSEQ multiplex PCR, yet TCRdb's version contains in-frame clones alone and is incomplete. The data show 130,000 to 150,000 clones, around 88% seen once. As for time point: blood 4 weeks post-SBRT, at nephrectomy. Treatment specified: 15 Gy SBRT to primary tumor, nephrectomy 4 weeks later. The material sequenced was blood, taken from a patient whose treatment included radiotherapy and nephrectomy. These receptor sequences come from a woman aged 50 to 60 with renal cell carcinoma.

The V and J genes are TRBV27 and TRBJ2-3; no clear D. Trimming removed 6 bases from V and 4 bases from J, with 8 bases in between. This CDR3 has 12 amino acids. Per germline, CDR1 MNHEY and CDR2 SMNVEV (reference sequence). CDR3 sequence reads: CASRGFPDTQYF. The CDR3 DNA sequence: TGTGCCAGCAGGGGGTTCCCAGATACGCAGTATTTT.

There are a few counts of this clone. The chain has TRBV27 and TRBJ1-4; D remains ambiguous. The ends were cut back, 6 bases at V and 0 bases at J, with 5 bases in the middle. Germline CDR1 MNHEY, CDR2 SMNVEV (reference sequence). The CDR3 is 13 amino acids. CDR3 sequence reads: CASRAATNEKLFF. The CDR3 nucleotides read TGTGCCAGCAGGGCCGCAACTAATGAAAAACTGTTTTTT.

The chain links TRBV5-6 to TRBJ1-5; a possible D gene is TRBD1 (5 bases). CDR1 and CDR2 (germline): SGHDT, YYEEEE. CDR3 length equals 14 residues. V lost 2 bases and J 0 bases, leaving 6 bases between the germline ends. The CDR3 nucleotides are TGTGCCAGCAGCTTTACAGGTAGCAATCAGCCCCAGCATTTT. It codes for CASSFTGSNQPQHF. The variable domain in full, completed from reference TRBV5-6 and TRBJ1-5, reads DAGVTQSPTHLIKTRGQQVTLRCSPKSGHDTVSWYQQALGQGPQFIFQYYEEEERQRGNFPDRFSGHQFPNYSSELNVNALLLGDSALYLCASSFTGSNQPQHFGDGTRLSIL.

The chain recombines TRBV5-4 with TRBJ1-2, with TRBD1 as a possible D gene (5 bases). Between the trimmed V and J ends, which lost 6 bases and 4 bases, there was a span of 19 bases. This CDR3 is built from 15 residues. Germline assignment: CDR1 SGHNT and CDR2 YYREEE (reference sequence). CDR3 residues: CASTPRTGPGYGYTF. CDR3 DNA sequence: TGTGCCAGCACCCCTCGAACAGGCCCGGGCTATGGCTACACCTTC.

As concerns this clone: Other DNA variants within this sample encode the same CDR3. This sequence joins TRBV5-1 and TRBJ1-1; the D gene is possibly TRBD1 (5 bases). The V gene's germline CDR1 is SGHRS and CDR2 YFSETQ. The CDR3 is made up of 15 amino acids. Trimming removed 0 bases at V and 1 base at J, with 10 bases between. The CDR3 is CASSLAGGENTEAFF. The CDR3 DNA is TGCGCCAGCAGCTTGGCGGGGGGAGAGAACACTGAAGCTTTCTTT.

J is TRBJ2-6 and V is TRBV18; 9 bases are shared with TRBD1. The CDR3 consists of 15 residues. Trimming cost V 4 bases and J 3 bases; bases outside gene matches: 1. CDR1 and CDR2 (germline): KGHSH, LQKENI. CDR3 bases: TGTGCCAGCTCACTGGGACAGGGTGGGGCCAACGTCCTGACTTTC. This gives the protein CASSLGQGGANVLTF.

The chain employs TRBV7-8 and TRBJ2-3; 7 bases fit TRBD2. The V segment lost 2 bases and the J segment 4 bases; nucleotides outside the gene matches: 6. There are 15 residues in the CDR3. The germline V gene encodes CDR1 SGHVS and CDR2 FQNEAQ. CDR3 DNA: TGTGCCAGCAGCTTAATGACTAGCAGGTCAGATACGCAGTATTTT. Encoded protein: CASSLMTSRSDTQYF.

CDR3 DNA sequence: TGTGCCACTCGGACAGGCAAAATTGAAAAACTGTTTTTT. Translating gives CATRTGKIEKLFF. The chain uses TRBV19 and TRBJ1-4, with 7 bases identical to TRBD1. V lost 10 bases, J lost 7 bases, and 9 bases stayed unmatched. CDR1 is LNHDA and CDR2 is SQIVND in the germline V gene (reference sequence). This CDR3 comprises 13 residues.

V and J are TRBV13 and TRBJ1-2; no clear D gene. V was trimmed by 2 bases and J by 2 bases, leaving 9 bases between them. Germline V gene data show CDR1 as PRHDT and CDR2 as FYEKMQ (reference sequence). The CDR3 length is 14 residues. The CDR3 region is CASSLTAENYGYTF. The DNA for the CDR3 is TGTGCCAGCAGCTTAACGGCGGAAAACTATGGCTACACCTTC.

This sequence joins TRBV6-6 and TRBJ1-5; a possible D gene is TRBD1 (5 bases). V was clipped by 0 bases and J by 3 bases, with 9 bases between them. CDR1 MNHNY and CDR2 SVGAGI come from the germline V gene (reference sequence). The CDR3 has 15 residues. As DNA, the CDR3 is TGTGCCAGCAGTTACTCGGACACCCCCAATCAGCCCCAGCATTTT. Amino acid sequence: CASSYSDTPNQPQHF.

CDR3 sequence reads: CASSQDFRAEQYF. The CDR3 coding sequence is TGCGCCAGCAGCCAAGATTTCAGGGCCGAGCAGTACTTC. This sequence joins TRBV4-3 and TRBJ2-7; a possible D gene is TRBD1 (5 bases). CDR1 is LGHNA, CDR2 YSLEER, per germline. This CDR3 is 13 amino acids long. The V end was cut by 0 bases, the J end by 6 bases, with 9 bases between.

The V and J genes are TRBV6-5 and TRBJ1-1; no firm D call. The CDR3 spans 15 residues. Trimming removed 2 bases from V and 1 base from J, with 11 bases in between. Germline-derived CDR1 and CDR2 are MNHEY and SVGAGI. DNA of the CDR3: TGTGCCAGCAGTTACGGCGGCCAGACGAACACTGAAGCTTTCTTT. This gives the protein CASSYGGQTNTEAFF.

This clone appeared a few times. V is TRBV9 and J is TRBJ1-2; no clear D. Germline-derived CDR1 and CDR2 are SGDLS and YYNGEE. This CDR3 has 13 amino acids. V was trimmed by 4 bases and J by 4 bases, leaving 11 bases between them. The CDR3 spells CASSPRELYGYTF. The DNA for the CDR3 is TGTGCCAGCAGCCCTAGAGAACTCTATGGCTACACCTTC.

The V call is TRBV10-3, the J call TRBJ1-4; unclear D gene. Germline CDR1 and CDR2: ENHRY and SYGVKD. This CDR3 has 14 amino acids. Trimming removed 0 bases from V and 5 bases from J, with 7 bases in between. CDR3 DNA sequence: TGTGCCATCAGTGAGTCGAACGGGAATGAAAAACTGTTTTTT. This translates into CAISESNGNEKLFF.

This clone was counted between two and nine times. This chain uses TRBV28 with TRBJ1-6, with TRBD1 matching over 7 bases. Germline V gene data show CDR1 as MDHEN and CDR2 as SYDVKM. The ends lost 8 bases at V and 9 bases at J; junction bases unmatched: 7. The CDR3 contains 13 residues. The CDR3 is CASHDREVSPLHF. The CDR3 bases are TGTGCCAGCCACGACAGGGAGGTTTCACCCCTCCACTTT.

The rearrangement uses TRBV28 and TRBJ2-1; a weak D match, TRBD1 (5 bases). V lost 5 bases, J lost 3 bases, and 17 bases lay in between. The germline gives CDR1 MDHEN, CDR2 SYDVKM. This CDR3 region has 16 residues. The CDR3 DNA is TGTGCCAGCAGTCGAACCAGGGCTACCTACTACAATGAGCAGTTCTTC. This encodes CASSRTRATYYNEQFF.

This rearrangement joins TRBV7-9 to TRBJ2-2; 11 bases match TRBD2. CDR3 length equals 16 residues. CDR1 is SEHNR, CDR2 FQNEAQ, per germline (reference sequence). Germline trimming cut 5 bases from V and 7 bases from J; bases unmatched to any gene: 9. For the CDR3, the DNA is TGTGCCAGCAGCCCTGGGACTAGCGGCCCGCTCGGGGAGCTGTTTTTT. Translation: CASSPGTSGPLGELFF.

The chain links TRBV6-5 to TRBJ1-6; no definite D call. Deletions cut 0 bases from V and 15 bases from J, with 12 bases between. This CDR3 comprises 13 residues. Germline loops: CDR1 MNHEY, CDR2 SVGAGI. The CDR3, as DNA: TGTGCCAGCAGTTACTCGATGGGGTTGCTCCTCCACTTT. Translation: CASSYSMGLLLHF.